This note documents a single T cell receptor (beta chain) sequence. The data are from a study of blood T cell repertoires in COVID-19. Study-level background: Collection of acute and convalescent COVID-19 samples took place in the United States, Italy and Spain. T cells, B-cell-depleted T cells, or PBMCs provided the cDNA or gDNA that served as material.

V shed 7 bases, J shed 5 bases, and the junction held 4 bases outside the gene matches. The CDR3 loop spans 14 amino acids. CDR1 is SGHRS, CDR2 YFSETQ, per germline. Per the original data handling: Amplification of reference gene primers was used by the study to estimate nucleated cell counts. Using immunoSEQ multiplex PCR, the repertoire was profiled, and TCRdb retains in-frame clones only, with some absent. D and trimming were read from the DNA, whereas the V and J calls and clone size are those reported in that table. The sample contains fewer than 250,000 clones, 75% to 90% of which appear only once.

This TCR derives from a young man with acute or convalescent COVID-19. Sequences were obtained from peripheral blood. The V gene is TRBV5-1, the J gene TRBJ2-3; 13 bases map to TRBD2. The CDR3 DNA is TGCGCCAGCTGTGGACTAGCGGGGGAAGATACGCAGTATTTT. Its protein product is CASCGLAGEDTQYF.